Included here is one TCR beta chain sequence, with context. The data originate from a study of brain T cells in children with intractable seizures. Profiled with immunoSEQ multiplex PCR; TCRdb holds only in-frame clones, not every one. The table shows under 150,000 clones, with roughly 92% occurring only once. The sequencing here drew on peripheral blood, taken at surgery. The TCR was taken from a boy younger than two with hemimegalencephaly and intractable seizures.

CDR3 sequence reads: CASSLDLWSGLTPGAGELFF. The CDR3 bases are TGTGCCAGCAGCTTAGATCTTTGGTCAGGCCTAACCCCGGGGGCCGGGGAGCTGTTTTTT. The chain combines TRBV11-3 with TRBJ2-2; tentatively, D is TRBD2 (6 bases). Germline V gene lookup returns CDR1 SGHNT and CDR2 YENEEA. This CDR3 is 20 amino acids long. Trimming left V 0 bases short and J 6 bases short, with 26 bases between.